This passage covers 25 T cell receptor beta chains from one sample sequenced in a study of neoadjuvant anti-PD-1 for oral cavity cancer (dated by TCRdb to about 2021). The protocol used for the library was the immunoSEQ multiplex PCR assay. The source is immuneACCESS, and TCRdb retained only in-frame sequences with V and J called. Part of the clones is not carried over; for the studies checked, unresolved V genes explain less than half of this, and the remainder is unexplained. For this sample there are 60,000 to 75,000 clones; more than 70% appear just once. The ten largest clones add up to more than 3% of the sample. This sample's time point label indicates: before neoadjuvant nivolumab. Sequencing was performed on PBMCs, taken before nivolumab (anti-PD-1) treatment. The receptors shown here come from a person aged 35-80 years with oral cavity squamous cell carcinoma.

Here the CDR3 reads CASSQDRRRSSYNEQFF. Here the CDR3 DNA reads TGCGCCAGCAGCCAAGATAGAAGGCGCAGCTCCTACAATGAGCAGTTCTTC. The V gene is TRBV4-1, the J gene TRBJ2-1; D ambiguous. Germline V gives CDR1 MGHRA, CDR2 YSYEKL. V lost 0 bases and J lost 0, with 12 bases in between. The CDR3 sequence is 17 residues long.

The chain recombines TRBV6-5 with TRBJ2-3; a possible D gene is TRBD2 (6 bases). Germline V gene data show CDR1 as MNHEY and CDR2 as SVGAGI. Trimming removed 6 bases from V and 0 bases from J, with 10 bases in between. The CDR3 sequence is 14 residues long. The DNA for the CDR3 is TGTGCCAGCAGATTAGCGGCTAGCACAGATACGCAGTATTTT. Translation gives CASRLAASTDTQYF.

The chain joins TRBV9 to TRBJ1-1; D is unclear. Trimming took off 0 bases at V and 1 base at J, with 10 bases between the two ends. Germline V CDR1 and CDR2: SGDLS, YYNGEE. CDR3 size: 15 residues. The CDR3 reads CASSVEAGWNTEAFF. In DNA form, the CDR3 reads TGTGCCAGCAGCGTAGAGGCGGGGTGGAACACTGAAGCTTTCTTT.

The rearrangement links TRBV5-4 to TRBJ1-2; TRBD1 might be the D (6 bases). CDR1 is SGHNT and CDR2 is YYREEE in the germline V gene (reference sequence). The CDR3 covers 12 residues. V was pared by 2 bases and J by 6 bases, with 8 bases between. The CDR3 loop is CASSFQGNGYTF. The DNA of the CDR3 is TGTGCCAGCAGCTTCCAGGGGAATGGCTACACCTTC.

The chain is built from TRBV2 and TRBJ2-3; D is possibly TRBD2 (5 bases). Trimming stripped 8 bases from V and 2 bases from J, with 17 bases between. This CDR3 has 15 amino acids. Germline lookup yields CDR1 SNHLY and CDR2 FYNNEI. The CDR3 DNA is TGTGCCAGCCGATGGACTCGGAGTAACACAGATACGCAGTATTTT. Protein sequence: CASRWTRSNTDTQYF.

This clone was detected a few times. The chain employs TRBV10-3 and TRBJ1-5; possibly TRBD1 for D (6 bases). Deletions cut 4 bases from V and 7 bases from J, with 8 bases between. The CDR3 extends over 12 amino acids. The V gene's germline CDR1 is ENHRY and CDR2 SYGVKD. The CDR3 nucleotides are TGTGCCATCAGTGGGGACAACCAGCCCCAGCATTTT. Protein: CAISGDNQPQHF.

V gene TRBV6-1 combines with J gene TRBJ2-7; TRBD1 matches at 7 bases. The CDR3 has 18 amino acids. The germline gives CDR1 MNHNS, CDR2 SASEGT. After removal of 1 base from V and 3 bases from J, the junction contained 15 bases not matched to a gene. This CDR3 reads CASSEGPLGGLGLYEQYF. The DNA for the CDR3 is TGTGCCAGCAGTGAAGGGCCTTTAGGGGGCCTAGGTCTCTACGAGCAGTACTTC.

This clone was observed a single time. The chain couples TRBV5-6 to TRBJ2-1; TRBD1 might be the D (5 bases). Germline V gives CDR1 SGHDT, CDR2 YYEEEE. CDR3 length: 15 residues. V was trimmed by 4 bases and J by 2 bases, leaving 13 bases between them. The CDR3 loop is CASSPDKRPYNEQFF. The DNA for the CDR3 is TGTGCCAGCAGCCCGGACAAGCGCCCCTACAATGAGCAGTTCTTC. The complete variable domain, with remaining parts taken from reference TRBV5-6 and TRBJ2-1, reads DAGVTQSPTHLIKTRGQQVTLRCSPKSGHDTVSWYQQALGQGPQFIFQYYEEEERQRGNFPDRFSGHQFPNYSSELNVNALLLGDSALYLCASSPDKRPYNEQFFGPGTRLTVL.

In this sample, this clone turned up a few times. V and J are TRBV6-6 and TRBJ2-2, with D possibly matching TRBD2 (6 bases). The ends were cut back, 3 bases at V and 0 bases at J, with 8 bases in the middle. CDR1 is MNHNY and CDR2 is SVGAGI in the germline V gene (reference sequence). The CDR3 spans 15 residues. The CDR3 DNA follows: TGTGCCAGCAGTTATGGGACTTCGAACACCGGGGAGCTGTTTTTT. It specifies CASSYGTSNTGELFF.

The CDR3, as DNA: TGTGCCAGCAGTCCAACCGGGACAGGGCATTACGAGCAGTACTTC. It is translated as CASSPTGTGHYEQYF. The chain carries TRBV6-5 and TRBJ2-7; 9 bases agree with TRBD1. With 5 bases clipped from V and 4 bases from J, the junction kept 9 bases outside the gene matches. CDR3 size: 15 residues. Per the germline V gene, CDR1 is MNHEY and CDR2 is SVGAGI.

The sample holds a few counts of this clone. The chain links TRBV30 to TRBJ2-5, with unresolved D. V was pared by 5 bases and J by 0 bases, with 7 bases between. Per germline, CDR1 GTSNPN and CDR2 SVGIG (reference sequence). This CDR3 region has 12 residues. The CDR3 loop is CAWDRNQETQYF. As DNA, the CDR3 is TGTGCCTGGGACCGAAACCAAGAGACCCAGTACTTC.

V is TRBV15 and J is TRBJ1-5; unclear D gene. This CDR3 comprises 13 residues. V lost 5 bases and J lost 3, with 8 bases in between. The germline V gene encodes CDR1 LNHNV and CDR2 YYDKDF (reference sequence). DNA for the CDR3: TGTGCCACCAGCGGGGATGTCAATCAGCCCCAGCATTTT. As protein: CATSGDVNQPQHF.

The V gene is TRBV5-4, the J gene TRBJ2-4; the D gene is possibly TRBD2 (5 bases). CDR1 and CDR2 from the germline V gene are SGHNT and YYREEE (reference sequence). V lost 5 bases and J 3 bases, leaving 15 bases between the germline ends. The length of the CDR3 is 15 residues. CDR3 amino acids: CASRTGRDDKNIQYF. The CDR3 coding sequence is TGTGCCAGCAGGACTGGCCGGGATGACAAAAACATTCAGTACTTC.

The V and J genes are TRBV7-3 and TRBJ2-3; D is possibly TRBD1 or TRBD2 (5 bases each). There are 15 residues in the CDR3. Looked up from germline, CDR1 is SGHTA and CDR2 is FQGTGA. V shed 4 bases and J shed 6 bases, with 17 bases lying between them. The CDR3 region is CASSSGRTGDDTQYF. CDR3 DNA sequence: TGTGCCAGCAGCTCGGGGCGGACCGGGGACGATACGCAGTATTTT. Filled out from reference TRBV7-3 and TRBJ2-3, the complete variable domain reads GAGVSQTPSNKVTEKGKYVELRCDPISGHTALYWYRQSLGQGPEFLIYFQGTGAADDSGLPNDRFFAVRPEGSVSTLKIQRTERGDSAVYLCASSSGRTGDDTQYFGPGTRLTVL.

The chain has TRBV19 and TRBJ2-7, with D possibly being TRBD1 (7 bases). Germline V gene sequence: CDR1 LNHDA, CDR2 SQIVND (reference sequence). The CDR3 sequence is 15 residues long. Trimming took 2 bases from V and 1 from J, leaving 12 bases between them. The CDR3 DNA sequence: TGTGCCAGTAGTATACAGGGGGGCCTTTCCTACGAGCAGTACTTC. Translating it yields CASSIQGGLSYEQYF. Full variable domain (rest looked up from reference TRBV19 and TRBJ2-7): DGGITQSPKYLFRKEGQNVTLSCEQNLNHDAMYWYRQDPGQGLRLIYYSQIVNDFQKGDIAEGYSVSREKKESFPLTVTSAQKNPTAFYLCASSIQGGLSYEQYFGPGTRLTVT.

V and J are TRBV5-1 and TRBJ1-2, with 7 bases lining up with TRBD1. Germline loops: CDR1 SGHRS, CDR2 YFSETQ. The V and J ends lost 0 bases and 8 bases, in that order; junction bases with no gene match: 13. This CDR3 has 16 residues. The DNA for the CDR3 is TGCGCCAGCAGCTTGGCTGGGACGACAGGGCTGGAAGGCTACACCTTC. Protein product: CASSLAGTTGLEGYTF.

This chain uses TRBV7-9 with TRBJ2-6; 7 nucleotides line up with TRBD1. The CDR3 runs to 17 residues. The V and J ends lost 4 bases and 4 bases, in that order; junction bases with no gene match: 10. The germline CDR1 and CDR2 sequences are SEHNR and FQNEAQ (reference sequence). Written as DNA, the CDR3 is TGTGCCAGCAGCTCTCGGACAGGAGCACCCGGGGCCAACGTCCTGACTTTC. Its translation: CASSSRTGAPGANVLTF.

The chain joins TRBV7-8 to TRBJ2-4, with no clear D. Germline values: CDR1 SGHVS, CDR2 FQNEAQ. V was pared by 1 base and J by 0 bases, with 10 bases between. CDR3 length: 16 amino acids. The CDR3 region is CASSLGPFLAKNIQYF. In DNA form, the CDR3 reads TGTGCCAGCAGCTTAGGGCCCTTTCTAGCCAAAAACATTCAGTACTTC.

This rearrangement joins TRBV2 to TRBJ1-1; TRBD1 might be the D (5 bases). Germline V gene lookup returns CDR1 SNHLY and CDR2 FYNNEI. V was pared by 4 bases and J by 7 bases, with 13 bases between. The CDR3 extends over 13 amino acids. This chain's CDR3 is CASSGQGFGEAFF. CDR3 in DNA: TGTGCCAGCAGTGGGCAGGGCTTCGGTGAAGCTTTCTTT.

The chain links TRBV7-2 to TRBJ2-3; D is perhaps TRBD2 (5 bases). Germline V gene lookup returns CDR1 SGHTA and CDR2 FQGNSA. Trimming cost V 3 bases and J 4 bases, with 14 bases left between them. The CDR3 extends over 15 amino acids. Here the CDR3 DNA reads TGTGCCAGCAGCTTTTTAGCGATCAAAGCAGATACGCAGTATTTT. Amino acids: CASSFLAIKADTQYF.

V is TRBV30 and J is TRBJ1-1; D is uncertain. V dropped 3 bases and J dropped 10 bases, with 15 bases sitting between them. In germline, CDR1 is GTSNPN, CDR2 SVGIG (reference sequence). The CDR3 extends over 12 amino acids. The CDR3 loop reads CAWRRRRFVAFF. CDR3 nucleotide sequence: TGTGCCTGGAGACGGAGGAGGTTTGTAGCTTTCTTT.

This clone was seen only once. The rearrangement links TRBV2 to TRBJ2-2; D might be TRBD1 (5 bases). The CDR3 is 13 amino acids. Trimming stripped 7 bases from V and 8 bases from J, with 14 bases between. CDR1 SNHLY and CDR2 FYNNEI come from the germline V gene. The CDR3 is CASKPTVAGELFF. The CDR3 DNA sequence: TGTGCCAGCAAACCGACAGTTGCTGGGGAGCTGTTTTTT.

The genes are TRBV30 and TRBJ1-2; no clear D gene. This CDR3 contains 16 residues. Trimming shortened V by 0 bases and J by 4 bases, and 18 bases separated the two germline ends. CDR1 is GTSNPN, CDR2 SVGIG, per germline (reference sequence). CDR3 DNA: TGTGCCTGGAGTGTACATCGGGCAGACAAGTTCTATGGCTACACCTTC. Translating gives CAWSVHRADKFYGYTF.

This chain connects TRBV5-1 to TRBJ1-3; D is unclear. The CDR3 is 14 residues long. CDR1 SGHRS and CDR2 YFSETQ come from the germline V gene. The V end was cut by 2 bases, the J end by 1 base, with 7 bases between. The CDR3 nucleotides read TGCGCCAGCAGCTTTTTGGGTTCTGGAAACACCATATATTTT. Protein product: CASSFLGSGNTIYF.

This sequence joins TRBV28 and TRBJ1-1; 7 nucleotides match TRBD1. Germline CDR1 and CDR2: MDHEN and SYDVKM. This CDR3 has 12 residues. V lost 7 bases and J lost 4; bases outside the gene matches: 3. The CDR3 region is CASKSGGTEAFF. DNA of the CDR3: TGTGCCAGCAAGTCAGGGGGCACTGAAGCTTTCTTT.